The sequence of this TCR beta chain was determined in a study of T cell repertoires in cytomegalovirus infection. Findings of the study overall: The ex vivo response showed dominance by HLA-C-restricted CMV-specific TCR beta clonotypes.

As to this clonotype: Its antigen is unknown.

Trimming took 6 bases from V and 5 from J, leaving 16 bases between them. The germline gives CDR1 DFQATT, CDR2 SNEGSKA (reference sequence). The CDR3 runs to 13 residues. TCRdb recomputed calls from the reads with MiXCR, one row per CDR3 protein. Among 450,000 to 650,000 distinct CDR3 sequences, over 35% were seen once, and the ten largest hold 48%. This receptor was identified in a human donor in good health (CMV status not recorded). Some clones in this sample may be carry-over from other donors' samples. J is TRBJ2-5 and V is TRBV20-1; D may match TRBD1 or TRBD2 (5 bases each). Sequences were derived from cultured PBMCs, sampled from culture after CMV antigen stimulation. DNA of the CDR3: TGCAGTGCCCCGCCTTGGGGCGGGGAGACCCAGTACTTC. Protein: CSAPPWGGETQYF.